These T cell receptor beta chains were read from a single sample in a study of blood T cells in healthy people across ages. TCRdb called the 5' RACE reads again in MiXCR, with one record for every CDR3 protein. Counted here are about 1.1 million distinct CDR3 sequences, roughly two fifths occurring once; the ten biggest clones make up less than 15%. Sequenced material: blood. These receptors all stem from a man between 18 and 29 years old in good health. Each CDR3 is given with its conserved first and last residue. Fields, in order: clone size, D gene, J gene, V gene, CDR3 DNA, CDR3 protein. D genes are given only for firm matches. Clone size is shown for a subset of rows, as once, few, many or a class of expanded clone.

>NA|NA|TRBJ2-5|TRBV7-7
TGTGCTAGCAGCTTAGCGGCCACCGGCTACAATGAGCAGTACTTC
CASSLAATGYNEQYF
>NA|NA|TRBJ1-6|TRBV3-1
TGTGCCAGCAGCCAAGACCACAGGCGGGGATCACCCCTCCACTTT
CASSQDHRRGSPLHF
>few|NA|TRBJ1-5|TRBV6-2/TRBV6-3
TGTGCCAGCAGCCCAACAGGTTATAGCAATCAGCCCCAGCATTTT
CASSPTGYSNQPQHF
>few|TRBD2|TRBJ2-1|TRBV20-1
TGCAGTGCTGCTGGGCTAGCGGGGGGGTTGAGTGGTGGTGAGCAGTTCTTC
CSAAGLAGGLSGGEQFF
>NA|NA|TRBJ1-4|TRBV20-1
TGCAGTGCTGGGGTCCCGGGTACTAATGAAGAACTGTTTTTT
CSAGVPGTNEELFF
>few|NA|TRBJ1-4|TRBV29-1
TGCAGCGTTTGGGCAGGTCAACTGTTTTTT
CSVWAGQLFF
>NA|TRBD1|TRBJ1-5|TRBV27
TGTGCCAGCAGTAGGACGACAGGGGTAAATAGCAATCAGCCCCAGCATTTT
CASSRTTGVNSNQPQHF
>NA|TRBD1|TRBJ1-6|TRBV9
TGTGCCAGCAGCAATAGGACAGGGATTAGGTCACCCCTCCACTTT
CASSNRTGIRSPLHF
>few|TRBD2|TRBJ2-1|TRBV5-1
TGCGCCAGCAGCCACCTGCGGGGGGGCGATGAGCAGTTCTTC
CASSHLRGGDEQFF
>NA|NA|TRBJ1-1|TRBV12-3/TRBV12-4
TGTGCCAGCAGTTTAGTGGGGGGCGACACTGAACCTTTCTTT
CASSLVGGDTEPFF
>once|NA|TRBJ1-2|TRBV5-6
TGTGCCAGCAGCTTCGGAGCAGCCCCCTATGGCTACACCTTC
CASSFGAAPYGYTF